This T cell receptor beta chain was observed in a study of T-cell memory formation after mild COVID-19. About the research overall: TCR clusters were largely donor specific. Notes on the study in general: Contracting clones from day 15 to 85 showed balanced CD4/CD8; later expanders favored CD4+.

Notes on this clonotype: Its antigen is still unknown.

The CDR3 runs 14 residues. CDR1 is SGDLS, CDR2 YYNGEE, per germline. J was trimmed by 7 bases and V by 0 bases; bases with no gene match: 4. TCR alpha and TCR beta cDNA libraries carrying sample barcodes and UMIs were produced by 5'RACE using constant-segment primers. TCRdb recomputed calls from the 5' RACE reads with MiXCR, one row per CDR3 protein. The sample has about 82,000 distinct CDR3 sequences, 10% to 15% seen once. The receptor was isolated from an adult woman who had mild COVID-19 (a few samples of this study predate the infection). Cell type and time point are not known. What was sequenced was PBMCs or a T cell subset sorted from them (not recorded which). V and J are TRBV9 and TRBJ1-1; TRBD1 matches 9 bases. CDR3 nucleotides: TGTGCCAGCAGCGTAGTGGACAGGGGAGATGAAGCTTTCTTT. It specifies CASSVVDRGDEAFF.